This TCR beta chain was sequenced in a study of T cells in tuberculosis. Trimming removed 2 bases from V and 1 base from J; junction bases left unmatched: 3. The CDR3 runs 16 residues. Germline V gene sequence: CDR1 MNHNS, CDR2 SASEGT. TCR-alpha and TCR-beta chains were sequenced unpaired. Sequencing used immunoSEQ multiplex PCR; TCRdb keeps in-frame clones, though not all of them. The sample records approximately 59,000 clones, 80% to 85% being singletons. Study observations and caveats: The stringent gate may have excluded weak CD1B-GMM tetramer binders.

After thawing and overnight rest, PBMC were stained with GMM-loaded CD1B tetramer, viability dye and anti-CD3 for sorting. C32 glucose monomycolate from Rhodococcus equi was loaded onto the CD1B tetramers. Each donor contributed 95,000 to 100,000 sorted tetramer-negative cells. This clonotype was sampled from an adult woman with latent tuberculosis. The V and J genes are TRBV6-1 and TRBJ2-3, with 10 bases fitting TRBD2. Sequencing was carried out using CD1b-GMM tetramer-negative cells sorted from PBMCs. Written as DNA, the CDR3 is TGTGCCAGCAGTGAAAGCCTAGCGGGGGGCACAGATACGCAGTATTTT. Protein: CASSESLAGGTDTQYF.